The 6 T cell receptor beta chains listed next were all sequenced from one sample in a study of beta chain features in type 1 diabetes. Sequencing targeted expressed TCRB transcripts, as all isolated RNA had been reverse transcribed. The table came from immunoSEQ multiplex PCR; TCRdb's copy has only in-frame clones and leaves some out. The data contain roughly 400,000 clones, approximately 15% of them seen just once; the ten biggest clones take up approximately 0.035%. The sequenced material came from naive CD4+ T cells from blood. The receptor source for this set is a man in his thirties or forties in good health.

This clone was counted only a few times. This chain joins TRBV29-1 and TRBJ1-2; D is possibly TRBD1 (5 bases). Germline CDR1 and CDR2: SQVTM and ANQGSEA. Trimming stripped 3 bases from V and 0 bases from J, with 8 bases between. CDR3 length: 13 residues. In DNA, the CDR3 is TGCAGCGTTGAGGGGGGAGCTAACTATGGCTACACCTTC. Amino acid sequence: CSVEGGANYGYTF.

This clone was counted a few times. The chain has TRBV19 and TRBJ2-1; tentatively, D is TRBD2 (6 bases). Trimming stripped 8 bases from V and 4 bases from J, with 18 bases between. Germline assignment: CDR1 LNHDA and CDR2 SQIVND (reference sequence). CDR3 size: 15 residues. Written as DNA, the CDR3 is TGTGCCAGTCGGGTGGAGGGACTTCCATACAATGAGCAGTTCTTC. The encoded protein is CASRVEGLPYNEQFF.

This clone was recorded a few times. The rearrangement joins TRBV6-5 to TRBJ2-3, with D hard to call. Germline CDR1 is MNHEY and CDR2 is SVGAGI. Trimming removed 10 bases at V and 4 bases at J, with 15 bases between. The CDR3 is made up of 13 amino acids. CDR3 loop: CATKSNLADTQYF. The CDR3 DNA is TGTGCCACCAAATCGAATTTGGCAGATACGCAGTATTTT.

This rearrangement joins TRBV6-5 to TRBJ1-2; D is unresolved. Per germline, CDR1 MNHEY and CDR2 SVGAGI. V lost 6 bases, J lost 5 bases, and 7 bases lay in between. This CDR3 is built from 11 residues. CDR3 region: CASSTEYGYTF. The CDR3 region has the DNA TGTGCCAGCAGCACGGAGTATGGCTACACCTTC.

The chain combines TRBV29-1 with TRBJ1-1; D gene ambiguous. Germline V gene sequence: CDR1 SQVTM, CDR2 ANQGSEA. CDR3 size: 12 residues. V was pared by 1 base and J by 5 bases, with 8 bases between. The CDR3: CSVEVMPTEAFF. The CDR3 coding sequence is TGCAGCGTTGAAGTAATGCCAACTGAAGCTTTCTTT.

The J gene is TRBJ1-1, the V gene TRBV19, with 7 bases identical to TRBD1. V lost 6 bases, J lost 4 bases, and 8 bases stayed unmatched. Per the germline V gene, CDR1 is LNHDA and CDR2 is SQIVND (reference sequence). The CDR3 spans 14 residues. The CDR3 reads CASRMIGQVTEAFF. The CDR3 DNA reads TGTGCCAGTAGAATGATCGGACAGGTCACTGAAGCTTTCTTT.